This record looks at one T cell receptor beta chain sequence and its context. The antigen this receptor binds is unknown. No clone much larger than this one lies a single base away; base qualities are absent. CDR1 is given as SGDLS and CDR2 as YYNGEE, both from the germline V gene. The CDR3 holds 14 amino acids from the cysteine to the phenylalanine. The sequence is cut down to CDR3 DNA, 42 bases in frame from base 1. V is shortened by 0 bases, J by 5 bases, and the region joining them spans 9 bases. Library generation was performed with the immunoSEQ multiplex PCR assay. For the multiplex PCR, a mixture combining 60 forward primers for TCR Vbeta segments and 13 reverse primers for TCR Jbeta segments was used. The CDR3 region of rearranged TCR beta genes was amplified from genomic DNA by a multiplex PCR assay. The Illumina HiSeq System was used to sequence the amplified TCR beta libraries as 87-base-pair reads. Processing in the source paper ran as follows. A later analysis counted tens of millions of unique TCR beta chains across the 666 repertoires, and some 11 million of these chains were shared by at least two donors. To remove PCR and sequencing errors, raw reads were error-corrected and collapsed into unique sequences using a nearest-neighbor algorithm that merged closely related sequences. Alignment of CDR3 sequences to IMGT reference sequences was used to assign V, D and J gene segments. For a sequence to be retained, a match of at least six nucleotides was required to both a V gene segment and a J gene segment. A rearrangement was called productive if the CDR3 had no stop codons and remained in frame with V and J, and every other rearrangement was called non-productive. Following IMGT convention, CDR3 was defined as the stretch from the second conserved V-encoded cysteine up to the conserved J-encoded phenylalanine. Sequences without an unambiguous match to a single V gene segment were excluded from the earlier analysis of almost 600 of the donors. An earlier analysis of almost 600 of the donors classified V segments as functional when productive rearrangements were above 56.7% and as segregating when the standard deviation between donors was above 5%. A statistical classification framework was built to diagnose cytomegalovirus status from the catalog of TCR beta chain sequences. In a later analysis, V and J genes were assigned by comparing TCR nucleotide sequences against IMGT/GENE-DB human TR gene sequences. The TCRdist pipeline was used in a later analysis to assign CDR3 sequences and most-parsimonious VDJ recombination scenarios. In a later analysis, each TCR beta chain was defined by its CDR3 amino acid sequence together with its V-gene family, and reads lacking a unique V-gene family were excluded. A later analysis removed 500 to 600 highly shared, low-generation-probability nucleotide sequences to deal with suspected cross-contamination and a sequencing artifact. A later analysis calculated a clonal expansion index for each public chain from normalized within-repertoire ranks of inferred template counts. Generation probabilities in a later analysis came from a VDJ recombination model fitted to out-of-frame rearrangements, and those results were checked against IGoR. Hypergeometric tests were used in a later analysis to score TCR-TCR, TCR-HLA and TCR-CMV co-occurrence, with a repertoire-size bias correction applied to the TCR pairs. To estimate false discovery rates, a later analysis permuted the HLA or CMV assignments 20 times. A later analysis grouped co-occurring TCRs with DBSCAN, adding TCRdist sequence similarity when clustering within HLA-allele-positive subsets. For co-occurrence clustering, repertoires with fewer than 30,000 or more than 120,000 public chains were excluded, along with several repertoires with anomalous nucleotide sharing. This is the immuneACCESS table as TCRdb keeps it, with only in-frame sequences that have V and J called. A part of the clones is gone; compared with another copy, unresolved V genes explain less than half, and the rest is unexplained. The V and J calls and the clone size are those of that table, but D and trimming were determined from the DNA. Recorded for this sample are under 200,000 clones; roughly 80% of them occurred a single time. The ten top clones hold around 4.9% of the sample.

The cohort was made up of under 800 healthy bone marrow donors. At the time of sampling, all cohort members were nominally healthy, though unrecorded immune exposures were likely present. The donor was CMV seronegative and belonged to the group of 352 seronegative cohort members. Each donor provided a peripheral blood sample, and peripheral blood mononuclear cells were used for TCR beta sequencing. The Qiagen DNeasy Blood Extraction Kit was used to extract genomic DNA from the blood cell samples. These data originate in a study of cytomegalovirus exposure and HLA in healthy donors (dated 2017 in TCRdb). Regarding the research as a whole: An earlier analysis of some 600 of the donors reported about 280 Gb of sequence data and 95 million to 130 million unique TCR beta sequences obtained from approximately 180 million T cells. An early release covering about 600 HLA-typed donors comprised about 320 gigabases of sequencing data and tens of millions of unique TCR sequences. Of the 300 to 500 genotyped donors, 65% to 90% were placed in the genetic ancestry cluster associated with self-reported Caucasian donors. The aim of the study was to test whether cataloging public T cell receptors could identify signatures of past pathogen exposure. The study used immunosequencing to profile the T cell repertoires of under 700 subjects and linked those repertoires to cytomegalovirus serostatus. Along with the approximately 700-subject first cohort, a separate validation cohort of roughly 110 different subjects was used. To predict cytomegalovirus infection status, the study combined high-throughput TCR immunosequencing, statistical association of individual TCRs with disease status, and machine learning. A later analysis re-analyzed previously published TCR beta repertoires from 666 donors and added high-resolution HLA genotyping to study TCR occurrence patterns. Rather than drawing on any new phenotypic data, the later analysis identified candidate immune exposures from TCR beta sequences and the way those sequences occurred across donors. An earlier analysis of 587 of the donors used high-throughput TCR beta sequencing to judge whether each TCR beta V gene segment behaved as functional or pseudogenic. Donor age, sex, ethnicity and CMV serostatus were collected together with the repertoire data. Genome-wide SNP genotypes for about three fifths of the roughly 700 donors were used in a later genetic analysis, which treated that subset as a discovery cohort. All discovery cohort repertoires had been generated on a single sequencing platform. HLA typing included class I and class II loci at four-digit resolution. Typing coverage varied by locus: roughly 620-630 donors for A, B, C, DRB1 and DQB1; 500 to 550 for DQA1; more than 600 for DPA1; about 450 for DPB1. Because of strong linkage in the cohort, roughly five DR-DQ haplotypes were treated as single units for association and clustering. Across some 400 genotyped donors of the cohort, an average of approximately 240,000 unique TCR beta nucleotide sequences per donor were sequenced, and approximately 17% of those sequences were non-productive.

Beyond this particular receptor, the publication reports: Assigning TCR associations to individual alleles was difficult when HLA alleles, especially DR and DQ, strongly co-occurred. In a later genetic analysis, a missense DCLRE1C variant was associated with V-gene and J-gene trimming of TCR beta chains, and the association was replicated in an independent cohort. Because HLA typing was unavailable for some donors at each locus, only the typed subset was used in association tests. A further reported finding was that TCR beta sequences accurately predicted the HLA-A and HLA-B alleles for most subjects in the first cohort. The classifier was reported to diagnose cytomegalovirus status with high specificity and sensitivity in both the original cohort and the validation cohort. In a later genetic analysis, fewer N-insertions in productive TCRs were reported among donors in an Asian-associated ancestry cluster than the approximately 670-donor mean. A group of highly shared sequence variants was considered likely to be a technical artifact of the sequencing pipeline. In a later analysis, more than 15,000 TCR beta sequences were associated with specific HLA alleles at a false discovery rate of 0.05. In a later analysis, HLA-associated TCR beta chains showed more clonal expansion and lower generation probabilities than non-associated chains that were equally common. Most TCR sequences were seen in very few donors, while some public TCRs were found in many individuals. In a later analysis, the rate of TCR association differed among HLA loci, with DRB1 alleles having the most associated TCRs and HLA-C alleles having the fewest. Approximately 16 rarely observed V segments, including chromosome 9 orphons, were excluded from the earlier analysis of several hundred of the donors because counts were too low. This cohort had only TCR beta chains sequenced, and the lack of alpha or paired-chain data limited which features could be detected. Immune exposure information for the cohort was limited to CMV serostatus. Broadly in line with IMGT annotations, most TCR beta V segments showed up in productive rearrangements about 87% or about 30% of the time in an earlier analysis of approximately 600 of the donors. Correlated functional status among segregating V segments might be attributable to linkage disequilibrium, but an unknown experimental factor could not be ruled out. According to a later analysis, parvovirus B19, influenza, CMV and Epstein-Barr virus appeared linked to several top co-occurrence clusters. In vitro tests confirmed that a few of the cytomegalovirus-associated TCR beta chains recognize cytomegalovirus antigens. The 87-base-pair reads could not distinguish some IMGT-functional V segments, including TRBV6-2 and TRBV6-3, so those segments were excluded. It was suggested by the authors that the approach could potentially be generalized to other disease states and immunological phenotypes. Most CMV-associated TCR beta chains appeared to be HLA-restricted in a later analysis, and the HLA associations seemed to be driven largely by CMV exposure. The study gave a list of 150 to 200 TCR beta chains associated with cytomegalovirus. The presence/absence analyses assumed that sequencing depth was roughly uniform across donors, and that assumption may not be true.

The sample consisted of PBMCs. The receptor was isolated from a male donor in good health and CMV-seronegative. The chain was built from TRBV9 and TRBJ1-5; a weak D assignment points to TRBD1 (5 bases agree). At the DNA level, the sequence is TGTGCCAGCAGCGTAGGACAGAATTATCAGCCCCAGCATTTT. Its translation is CASSVGQNYQPQHF.